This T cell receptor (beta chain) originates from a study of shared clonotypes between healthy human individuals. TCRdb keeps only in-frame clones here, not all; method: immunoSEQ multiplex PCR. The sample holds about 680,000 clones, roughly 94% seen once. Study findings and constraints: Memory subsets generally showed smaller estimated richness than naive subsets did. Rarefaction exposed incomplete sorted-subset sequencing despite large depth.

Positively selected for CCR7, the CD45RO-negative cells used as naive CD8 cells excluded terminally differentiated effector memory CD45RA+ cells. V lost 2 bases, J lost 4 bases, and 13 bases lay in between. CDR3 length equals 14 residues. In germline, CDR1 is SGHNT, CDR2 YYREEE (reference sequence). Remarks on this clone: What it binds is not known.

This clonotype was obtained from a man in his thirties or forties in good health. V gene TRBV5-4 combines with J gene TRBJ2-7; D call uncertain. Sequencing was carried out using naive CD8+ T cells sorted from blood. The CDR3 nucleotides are TGTGCCAGCAGCTTAGGAGACAACCAATACGAGCAGTACTTC. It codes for CASSLGDNQYEQYF.